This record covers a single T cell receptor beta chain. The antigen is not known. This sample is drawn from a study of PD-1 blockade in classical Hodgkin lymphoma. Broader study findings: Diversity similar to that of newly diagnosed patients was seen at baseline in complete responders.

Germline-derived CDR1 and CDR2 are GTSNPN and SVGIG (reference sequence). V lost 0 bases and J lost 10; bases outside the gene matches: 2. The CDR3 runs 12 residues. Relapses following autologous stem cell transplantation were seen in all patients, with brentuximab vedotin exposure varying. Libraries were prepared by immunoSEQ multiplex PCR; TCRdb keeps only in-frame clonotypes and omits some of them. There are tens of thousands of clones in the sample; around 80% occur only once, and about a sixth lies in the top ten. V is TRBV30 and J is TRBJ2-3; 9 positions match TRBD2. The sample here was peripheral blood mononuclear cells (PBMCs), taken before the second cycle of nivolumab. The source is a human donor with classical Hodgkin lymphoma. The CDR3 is CAWSVLAGSQYF. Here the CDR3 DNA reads TGTGCCTGGAGTGTACTAGCGGGCTCGCAGTATTTT.